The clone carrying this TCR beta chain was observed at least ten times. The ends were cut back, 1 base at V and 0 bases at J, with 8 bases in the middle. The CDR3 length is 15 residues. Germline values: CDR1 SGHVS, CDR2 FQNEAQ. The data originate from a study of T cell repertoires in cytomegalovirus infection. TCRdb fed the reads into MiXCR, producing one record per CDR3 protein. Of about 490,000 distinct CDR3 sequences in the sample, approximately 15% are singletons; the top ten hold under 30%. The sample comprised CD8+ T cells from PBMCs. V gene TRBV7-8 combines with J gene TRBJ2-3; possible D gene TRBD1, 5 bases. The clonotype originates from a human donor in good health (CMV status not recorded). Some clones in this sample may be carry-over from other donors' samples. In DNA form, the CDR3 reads TGTGCCAGCAGCTTAGTGGCAGGGAGCACAGATACGCAGTATTTT. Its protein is CASSLVAGSTDTQYF. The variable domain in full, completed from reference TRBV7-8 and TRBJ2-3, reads GAGVSQSPRYKVAKRGQDVALRCDPISGHVSLFWYQQALGQGPEFLTYFQNEAQLDKSGLPSDRFFAERPEGSVSTLKIQRTQQEDSAVYLCASSLVAGSTDTQYFGPGTRLTVL.